This T cell receptor beta chain was found in a study of cytomegalovirus exposure and HLA in healthy donors. General study findings and limits: The authors listed some 160 TCR beta chains as cytomegalovirus-associated.

The sample holds a few counts of this clone. No antigen is known for it. Germline-derived CDR1 and CDR2 are SGHTA and FQGNSA. Between the trimmed V and J ends, which lost 0 bases and 2 bases, there was a span of 11 bases. This CDR3 has 15 amino acids. Researchers ran the PCR with 60 Vbeta and 13 Jbeta primers. Measured with immunoSEQ multiplex PCR; TCRdb has only the in-frame clones, and not every one. The table records more than 100,000 clones, 60% to 85% of them present only once. Sequences were obtained from PBMCs. The chain combines TRBV7-2 with TRBJ2-7, with D unclear. The TCR originated in a man aged 50-59 years in good health and CMV-seropositive. DNA of the CDR3: TGTGCCAGCAGCTTAGCCCCCCTAAACCCCTACGAGCAGTACTTC. Its translation: CASSLAPLNPYEQYF.